This TCR beta chain emerged from a study of breast tumors, draining lymph nodes, adjacent tissues. Study findings and constraints: Luminal-like breast cancer showed significantly higher tumor–nontumor repertoire similarity than basal-like. The data were judged consistent with most tumor T cells coming from lymph node and expanding in tumor. Data only fit, rather than demonstrated, lymph node origin of most tumor T cells.

Axillary draining lymph nodes of breast cancer patients supplied the node samples. TCRdb re-called the multiplex PCR reads through MiXCR, storing one row per CDR3 protein. In the table there are about 130,000 distinct CDR3 sequences, about 20% of which are singletons. V gave up 2 bases and J gave up 7 bases; unmatched junction bases: 13. Germline lookup yields CDR1 KGHSH and CDR2 LQKENI. This CDR3 has 16 amino acids. For this clonotype: Its matching antigen is unknown.

Input material: axillary lymph node tissue. The chain links TRBV18 to TRBJ2-5; 7 bases match TRBD2. The source is a female donor with breast cancer. Some clones in this sample may be carry-over from other donors' samples. CDR3 sequence reads: CASSPLSSGGPGTQYF. The CDR3 nucleotides are TGTGCCAGCTCACCATTGTCTAGCGGAGGACCAGGGACCCAGTACTTC.